Presented here are 22 T cell receptor beta chains from one specimen sequenced in a study of blood T cell repertoires in COVID-19. Data came from immunoSEQ multiplex PCR; TCRdb stores just in-frame clones and leaves some out. The table shows 200,000 to 250,000 clones, with 70% to 90% occurring only once. Input material: peripheral blood. The receptors were gathered from an elderly woman with acute or convalescent COVID-19.

The chain joins TRBV6-6 to TRBJ1-5; TRBD1 matches 7 bases. J lost 6 bases, V lost 6 bases, and 8 bases had no gene match. The CDR3 loop spans 14 amino acids. Per germline, CDR1 MNHNY and CDR2 SVGAGI (reference sequence). The CDR3, as DNA: TGTGCCAGCAGCCCTACAGGGGAGATTCAGCCCCAGCATTTT. The encoded protein is CASSPTGEIQPQHF.

The chain couples TRBV30 to TRBJ2-7; 7 bases line up with TRBD2. Germline loops: CDR1 GTSNPN, CDR2 SVGIG (reference sequence). The CDR3 consists of 15 residues. V shed 5 bases, J shed 7 bases, and the junction held 17 bases outside the gene matches. In DNA form, the CDR3 reads TGTGCCTGGGATCTCGGACTAGTGGGGCTACGAGAGCAGTACTTC. Its protein is CAWDLGLVGLREQYF.

V gene TRBV29-1 combines with J gene TRBJ1-3; D ambiguous. The CDR3 loop spans 13 amino acids. Germline CDR1 SQVTM, CDR2 ANQGSEA. With 2 bases removed from V and 0 bases from J, the gap between germline ends came to 5 bases. This CDR3 is CSVEQSSGNTIYF. For the CDR3, the DNA is TGCAGCGTTGAACAGTCCTCTGGAAACACCATATATTTT.

The rearrangement links TRBV7-3 to TRBJ1-1; a weak D match, TRBD1 (5 bases). In germline, CDR1 is SGHTA, CDR2 FQGTGA. Trimming left V 1 base short and J 0 bases short, with 9 bases between. The CDR3 sequence is 15 residues long. The CDR3 bases are TGTGCCAGCAGCTTAAGCTCGGGGGTGAACACTGAAGCTTTCTTT. Translating it yields CASSLSSGVNTEAFF.

This clone was counted a few times. V usage is TRBV5-1 and J usage is TRBJ2-3, with 11 bases that match TRBD1. V lost 4 bases and J lost 3; bases outside the gene matches: 7. This CDR3 has 16 amino acids. Germline V gives CDR1 SGHRS, CDR2 YFSETQ. The CDR3 coding sequence is TGCGCCAGCAGCGGGTCCGGGACAGGGGGAACAGATACGCAGTATTTT. Translation: CASSGSGTGGTDTQYF.

The chain has TRBV27 and TRBJ1-2, with a weak D call TRBD1 (6 bases). This CDR3 spans 15 amino acids. From germline, CDR1 is MNHEY and CDR2 SMNVEV (reference sequence). Trimming pared 7 bases from V and 2 bases from J, leaving 17 bases between. CDR3: CASISLGGLNYGYTF. In DNA, the CDR3 is TGTGCCAGCATCTCTCTGGGGGGGCTGAACTATGGCTACACCTTC.

The V and J genes are TRBV7-8 and TRBJ2-1; 10 nucleotides agree with TRBD2. The V gene's germline CDR1 is SGHVS and CDR2 FQNEAQ. With V trimmed by 5 bases and J by 5 bases, 9 bases remained unmatched. The length of the CDR3 is 16 residues. The DNA for the CDR3 is TGTGCCAGCAGCCAACTGGGGACTAGCGTCCACAATGAGCAGTTCTTC. Its protein is CASSQLGTSVHNEQFF. The full variable domain, completed using reference TRBV7-8 and TRBJ2-1, is GAGVSQSPRYKVAKRGQDVALRCDPISGHVSLFWYQQALGQGPEFLTYFQNEAQLDKSGLPSDRFFAERPEGSVSTLKIQRTQQEDSAVYLCASSQLGTSVHNEQFFGPGTRLTVL.

This chain connects TRBV7-2 to TRBJ1-1, with 8 nucleotides matching TRBD1. Germline loops: CDR1 SGHTA, CDR2 FQGNSA. This CDR3 is built from 14 residues. V lost 4 bases, J lost 6 bases, and 7 bases stayed unmatched. CDR3 region: CASSSTGGSAEAFF. The DNA of the CDR3 is TGTGCCAGCAGCTCAACAGGGGGATCGGCTGAAGCTTTCTTT.

This clone was counted between two and nine times. This chain joins TRBV28 and TRBJ2-7, with 16 nucleotides matching TRBD2. The CDR3 totals 18 residues. V was pared by 5 bases and J by 1 base, with 8 bases of the junction left unmatched. Germline CDR1 and CDR2: MDHEN and SYDVKM. CDR3 DNA sequence: TGTGCCAGCAGTCCCGGGACTAGCGGGAGGGCCTGGTCCTACGAGCAGTACTTC. It encodes CASSPGTSGRAWSYEQYF.

The V and J genes are TRBV3-1 (or the pseudogene TRBV3-2) and TRBJ1-1; 10 bases line up with TRBD1. J gave up 11 bases and V 5 bases, and 5 bases lay outside the gene matches. The CDR3 totals 12 residues. The germline V gene encodes CDR1 LGHDT and CDR2 YNNKEL (reference sequence). The CDR3 DNA follows: TGTGCCAGCAGCGCACCGGACAGGGGGGCTTTCTTT. It yields the protein CASSAPDRGAFF.

This rearrangement joins TRBV30 to TRBJ2-1, with TRBD2 identical over 10 bases. The V gene's germline CDR1 is GTSNPN and CDR2 SVGIG (reference sequence). The CDR3 spans 15 residues. V gave up 4 bases and J gave up 4 bases; unmatched junction bases: 7. The chain's CDR3 is CAWTTVAGGYNEQFF. The CDR3 bases are TGTGCCTGGACCACAGTAGCGGGAGGTTACAATGAGCAGTTCTTC.

The chain uses TRBV6-2 or TRBV6-3 and TRBJ1-2; D not resolved. Germline lookup yields CDR1 MNHEY and CDR2 SVGEGT. Trimming took 6 bases from V and 6 from J, leaving 17 bases between them. CDR3 length equals 14 residues. The CDR3 DNA is TGTGCCAGCAGCGATAGGTCCCCCCGGGATGGCTACACCTTC. As protein: CASSDRSPRDGYTF.

This clone was found once. The gene calls are TRBV5-1 and TRBJ2-5, with TRBD1 matching 10 bases. This CDR3 comprises 14 residues. The trim removed 5 bases at V and 5 bases at J, leaving 6 bases unmatched. CDR1 is SGHRS, CDR2 YFSETQ, per germline. In nucleotides, the CDR3 is TGCGCCAGCAGTAAGGGACAGGGGAGGGAGACCCAGTACTTC. It codes for CASSKGQGRETQYF. The full variable domain, in which reference TRBV5-1 and TRBJ2-5 provide the parts outside the CDR3, is KAGVTQTPRYLIKTRGQQVTLSCSPISGHRSVSWYQQTPGQGLQFLFEYFSETQRNKGNFPGRFSGRQFSNSRSEMNVSTLELGDSALYLCASSKGQGRETQYFGPGTRLLVL.

The CDR3 protein is CSGLAGGETQYF. CDR3 in DNA: TGCAGCGGCCTCGCGGGAGGAGAGACCCAGTACTTC. V gene TRBV29-1 combines with J gene TRBJ2-5, with 8 positions matching TRBD2. Germline V gene lookup returns CDR1 SQVTM and CDR2 ANQGSEA. The CDR3 runs 12 residues. Unmatched junction bases numbered 5, after V lost 7 bases and J lost 4 bases. Variable domain in full (rest from reference TRBV29-1 and TRBJ2-5): SAVISQKPSRDICQRGTSLTIQCQVDSQVTMMFWYRQQPGQSLTLIATANQGSEATYESGFVIDKFPISRPNLTFSTLTVSNMSPEDSSIYLCSGLAGGETQYFGPGTRLLVL.

CDR3 in DNA: TGTGCCAGCACCATAGGGACAGGGGGTAATCAGCCCCAGCATTTT. Translation gives CASTIGTGGNQPQHF. The chain has TRBV2 and TRBJ1-5, with TRBD1 matching 11 bases. The CDR3 extends over 15 amino acids. Unmatched junction bases numbered 6, after V lost 7 bases and J lost 4 bases. CDR1 is SNHLY and CDR2 is FYNNEI in the germline V gene.

This chain joins TRBV6-6 and TRBJ1-1, with D possibly matching TRBD1 (5 bases). There are 13 residues in the CDR3. Germline lookup yields CDR1 MNHNY and CDR2 SVGAGI (reference sequence). Trimming removed 5 bases from V and 14 bases from J, with 21 bases in between. The CDR3 bases are TGTGCCAGCAGTCCTCTCACAGGCGAATCTCCGTTCTTT. It encodes CASSPLTGESPFF.

The rearrangement joins TRBV7-9 to TRBJ2-2; 11 bases align to TRBD2. This CDR3 has 18 amino acids. Germline-derived CDR1 and CDR2 are SEHNR and FQNEAQ (reference sequence). V was pared by 0 bases and J by 4 bases, with 7 bases of the junction left unmatched. CDR3 bases: TGTGCCAGCAGCTTAGCGACACTAGCGGGGGCCGCCACCGGGGAGCTGTTTTTT. Its translation is CASSLATLAGAATGELFF. Looking up the rest from reference TRBV7-9 and TRBJ2-2 gives the full variable domain: DTGVSQNPRHKITKRGQNVTFRCDPISEHNRLYWYRQTLGQGPEFLTYFQNEAQLEKSRLLSDRFSAERPKGSFSTLEIQRTEQGDSAMYLCASSLATLAGAATGELFFGEGSRLTVL.

The table lists this clone with a count of one. The rearrangement joins TRBV6-5 to TRBJ1-4; D not certain. The length of the CDR3 is 15 residues. Trimming took off 7 bases at V and 4 bases at J, with 16 bases between the two ends. Germline assignment: CDR1 MNHEY and CDR2 SVGAGI. CDR3 nucleotides: TGTGCCAGCACCTTGGCGGGGTTAAGTAATGAAAAACTGTTTTTT. Translation: CASTLAGLSNEKLFF.

CDR3 sequence reads: CASSSRTTGNDEAFF. The CDR3 DNA is TGTGCCAGCAGTTCCCGAACTACAGGGAACGATGAAGCTTTCTTT. V is TRBV28 and J is TRBJ1-1; possibly TRBD1 for D (6 bases). Trimming stripped 4 bases from V and 7 bases from J, with 19 bases between. The CDR3 is made up of 15 amino acids. Germline V gene sequence: CDR1 MDHEN, CDR2 SYDVKM.

V usage is TRBV4-1 and J usage is TRBJ2-7; possible D gene TRBD1, 6 bases. This CDR3 region has 16 residues. Trimming shortened V by 0 bases and J by 2 bases, and 14 bases separated the two germline ends. Per the germline V gene, CDR1 is MGHRA and CDR2 is YSYEKL. The CDR3 DNA reads TGCGCCAGCAGCCAAGAAGACAGGCTAAGTCCCTACGAGCAGTACTTC. Translation: CASSQEDRLSPYEQYF.

The count of this clone is one. This chain joins TRBV7-2 and TRBJ1-2; 9 nucleotides align to TRBD1. Germline CDR1 and CDR2: SGHTA and FQGNSA. The trim removed 3 bases at V and 4 bases at J, leaving 6 bases unmatched. The CDR3 has 15 residues. CDR3 nucleotides: TGTGCCAGCAGCTTCTCCGGGACAGGGCTCTATGGCTACACCTTC. This encodes CASSFSGTGLYGYTF.

The chain joins TRBV30 to TRBJ2-2; TRBD2 is a possible D gene (5 bases). The CDR3 consists of 14 residues. CDR1 GTSNPN and CDR2 SVGIG come from the germline V gene (reference sequence). The V end was cut by 5 bases, the J end by 3 bases, with 13 bases between. The DNA for the CDR3 is TGTGCCTGGGGGAGCTCCCCCGACACCGGGGAGCTGTTTTTT. Residues: CAWGSSPDTGELFF.